These 8 T cell receptor beta chains were sequenced from one sample in a study of cytomegalovirus exposure and HLA in healthy donors. TCRdb keeps only in-frame clones here, not all; method: immunoSEQ multiplex PCR. The table shows 60,000 to 80,000 clones, with over 80% occurring only once. Material for sequencing was PBMCs. These receptors came from a young man in good health and CMV-seronegative.

This chain connects TRBV27 to TRBJ1-2, with 8 bases that match TRBD1. CDR3 length: 13 residues. The junction had 9 bases not matched to a gene; V was cut back by 7 bases and J by 8 bases. Germline-derived CDR1 and CDR2 are MNHEY and SMNVEV (reference sequence). As DNA, the CDR3 is TGTGCCAGCACCTCCGGGACAGGCAACGGCTACACCTTC. This sequence encodes CASTSGTGNGYTF.

The chain is built from TRBV4-3 and TRBJ1-3, with unresolved D. The germline CDR1 and CDR2 sequences are LGHNA and YSLEER. This CDR3 spans 15 amino acids. V was shortened by 0 bases and J by 1 base, with 7 bases between the two germline ends. The CDR3 DNA reads as TGCGCCAGCAGCCAAGAGCAGACTTCTGGAAACACCATATATTTT. As protein: CASSQEQTSGNTIYF.

The rearrangement joins TRBV30 to TRBJ2-4, with a tentative D call TRBD2 (5 bases). From germline, CDR1 is GTSNPN and CDR2 SVGIG (reference sequence). V was clipped by 8 bases and J by 5 bases, with 13 bases between them. This CDR3 contains 12 residues. This CDR3 reads CATDGRENIQYF. The CDR3 nucleotides read TGTGCCACTGACGGGCGGGAAAACATTCAGTACTTC.

The genes are TRBV10-3 and TRBJ1-2; TRBD1 matches at 9 bases. The V and J ends lost 3 bases and 1 base, in that order; junction bases with no gene match: 12. CDR3 length equals 18 residues. Germline CDR1 is ENHRY and CDR2 is SYGVKD. CDR3 DNA sequence: TGTGCCATCAGTGACCTTAGACAGGGGGGAACTTTTAACTATGGCTACACCTTC. Encoded protein: CAISDLRQGGTFNYGYTF.

The rearrangement joins TRBV12-5 to TRBJ1-1; no firm D call. V was cut by 5 bases and J by 11 bases, with 12 bases left in between. The CDR3 extends over 11 amino acids. The V gene's germline CDR1 is LGHNT and CDR2 FRNRAP. CDR3 loop: CASGLGLAAFF. The CDR3 coding sequence is TGTGCTAGTGGTCTAGGTCTGGCGGCTTTCTTT.

This chain links TRBV2 with TRBJ1-2; 9 nucleotides align to TRBD1. In germline, CDR1 is SNHLY, CDR2 FYNNEI. Losses at the gene ends were 8 bases for V and 8 bases for J; bases not matched to a gene: 9. The CDR3 sequence is 13 residues long. CDR3 DNA: TGTGCCAGCGCCCGGGACAGGGTGAGCGGCTACACCTTC. Its translation: CASARDRVSGYTF. Together with reference TRBV2 and TRBJ1-2, the CDR3 gives the full variable domain: EPEVTQTPSHQVTQMGQEVILRCVPISNHLYFYWYRQILGQKVEFLVSFYNNEISEKSEIFDDQFSVERPDGSNFTLKIRSTKLEDSAMYFCASARDRVSGYTFGSGTRLTVV.

This chain joins TRBV9 and TRBJ2-7; TRBD1 aligns across 9 bases. Germline trimming cut 1 base from V and 0 bases from J; bases unmatched to any gene: 5. The V gene's germline CDR1 is SGDLS and CDR2 YYNGEE. The CDR3 runs 16 residues. CDR3 in amino acids: CASSVNPGQGSYEQYF. In DNA form, the CDR3 reads TGTGCCAGCAGCGTAAACCCGGGACAGGGCTCCTACGAGCAGTACTTC. Full variable domain (missing parts from reference TRBV9 and TRBJ2-7): DSGVTQTPKHLITATGQRVTLRCSPRSGDLSVYWYQQSLDQGLQFLIQYYNGEERAKGNILERFSAQQFPDLHSELNLSSLELGDSALYFCASSVNPGQGSYEQYFGPGTRLTVT.

The DNA for the CDR3 is TGTGCCAGCATCTCTCGAGGGAGGACTGAAGCTTTCTTT. This sequence encodes CASISRGRTEAFF. V gene TRBV6-1 combines with J gene TRBJ1-1; D gene unclear. The V end was cut by 7 bases, the J end by 5 bases, with 14 bases between. This CDR3 is 13 amino acids long. Per the germline V gene, CDR1 is MNHNS and CDR2 is SASEGT.